What follows describes a single T cell receptor beta chain. These data come from a study of OX40 agonist ivuxolimab in advanced cancers. Turning to the study itself: Ivuxolimab is a fully human IgG2 antibody that activates OX40 (CD134). Allowance was made for prior anti-PD-1, anti-PD-L1 or anti-CTLA-4 therapy, and about 40% had some.

Some clones are missing from TCRdb's copy, which holds only in-frame ones; the method was immunoSEQ multiplex PCR. Among approximately 24,000 clones listed, 84% were seen once. The cohort excluded patients with autoimmune disease history or systemic immunosuppression. CDR3 length: 13 amino acids. The ends were cut back, 0 bases at V and 4 bases at J, with 6 bases in the middle. Germline lookup yields CDR1 MNHEY and CDR2 SVGAGI. This rearrangement joins TRBV6-5 to TRBJ1-2; the D is unclear. Sequences were derived from CD4+ or CD8+ T cells sorted from blood, sampled in a trial of the OX40 agonist ivuxolimab. The source is an adult with an advanced solid tumor such as melanoma, head and neck, liver or kidney cancer. The CDR3 is CASSYSGLYGYTF. Here the CDR3 DNA reads TGTGCCAGCAGTTACTCTGGCCTCTATGGCTACACCTTC.